This entry lists 25 T cell receptor beta chains sequenced from one sample in a study of spatial heterogeneity in lung cancer. Study-wide results and limits: One measure, the expanded intratumoral alpha and beta TCR count, tracked tumor mutation counts.

The antigens for these receptors are not known. Regarding time point: sample taken at primary tumor resection. TCRdb re-called the 5' RACE reads through MiXCR, storing one row per CDR3 protein. The table has over 950 distinct CDR3 sequences, 18% seen once; the top ten hold 21%. The sample in question was lung tumor tissue, obtained at surgery. These receptor sequences come from a male donor with early-stage non-small cell lung cancer.

Within the sample, this clonotype is large. V and J are TRBV19 and TRBJ2-7; TRBD1 or TRBD2 may be the D gene (6 bases each). The CDR3 covers 13 residues. Deletions cut 6 bases from V and 5 bases from J, with 14 bases between. The germline V gene has CDR1 LNHDA and CDR2 SQIVND (reference sequence). Written as DNA, the CDR3 is TGTGCCAGTAGCGGGGGCCAAGCCGACGAGCAGTACTTC. This sequence encodes CASSGGQADEQYF.

V usage is TRBV7-2 and J usage is TRBJ2-1; 9 nucleotides line up with TRBD2. There are 15 residues in the CDR3. V gave up 1 base and J gave up 7 bases; unmatched junction bases: 5. Germline lookup yields CDR1 SGHTA and CDR2 FQGNSA. The DNA of the CDR3 is TGTGCCAGCAGCTTAGGCCCAGCGGGAGGTAATGAGCAGTTCTTC. This translates into CASSLGPAGGNEQFF.

V and J are TRBV5-1 and TRBJ2-7; no clear D gene. The V end lost 0 bases, the J end lost 0 bases, and 13 bases lay between the germline ends. CDR1 and CDR2 from the germline V gene are SGHRS and YFSETQ. This CDR3 region has 16 residues. The CDR3 region is CASSLGSGASSYEQYF. DNA of the CDR3: TGCGCCAGCAGCTTGGGATCAGGCGCGAGCTCCTACGAGCAGTACTTC.

By frequency in the sample, this clonotype is medium-sized. The chain combines TRBV3-1 with TRBJ2-2; TRBD1 matches at 7 bases. Trimming at V came to 1 base and at J to 4 bases, leaving 3 bases not matched to a gene. The germline V gene encodes CDR1 LGHDT and CDR2 YNNKEL (reference sequence). The CDR3 has 15 residues. The CDR3 sequence is CASSQGQGATGELFF. The CDR3 DNA sequence: TGTGCCAGCAGCCAAGGACAGGGAGCCACCGGGGAGCTGTTTTTT.

CDR3 DNA sequence: TGTGCCAGCAGGGAAGACAGGACCTACGATGGCTACACCTTC. It yields the protein CASREDRTYDGYTF. The chain employs TRBV28 and TRBJ1-2; a weak D match, TRBD1 (6 bases). The germline CDR1 and CDR2 sequences are MDHEN and SYDVKM. V lost 6 bases and J lost 6, with 17 bases in between. This CDR3 spans 14 amino acids.

There are a few counts of this clonotype. The chain carries TRBV27 and TRBJ1-5; no firm D call. Trimming took 4 bases from V and 0 from J, leaving 7 bases between them. The length of the CDR3 is 14 residues. CDR1 MNHEY and CDR2 SMNVEV come from the germline V gene (reference sequence). In DNA form, the CDR3 reads TGTGCCAGCAGTTCCTCCGATAGCAATCAGCCCCAGCATTTT. This gives the protein CASSSSDSNQPQHF.

By share, this clonotype ranks as large. The gene calls are TRBV29-1 and TRBJ1-1, with D tentatively TRBD1 (6 bases). Trimming took 2 bases from V and 4 from J, leaving 11 bases between them. The CDR3 totals 13 residues. Germline CDR1 SQVTM, CDR2 ANQGSEA. CDR3 sequence reads: CSVEKGVGTEAFF. CDR3 sequence (DNA): TGCAGCGTTGAAAAGGGGGTTGGCACTGAAGCTTTCTTT. The full variable domain, its missing parts supplied by reference TRBV29-1 and TRBJ1-1, is SAVISQKPSRDICQRGTSLTIQCQVDSQVTMMFWYRQQPGQSLTLIATANQGSEATYESGFVIDKFPISRPNLTFSTLTVSNMSPEDSSIYLCSVEKGVGTEAFFGQGTRLTVV.

This chain links TRBV11-2 with TRBJ1-5, with unresolved D. CDR1 is SGHAT and CDR2 is FQNNGV in the germline V gene. V was shortened by 2 bases and J by 5 bases, with 7 bases between the two germline ends. The CDR3 is 13 amino acids. The CDR3 DNA reads as TGTGCCAGCAGCTTAAACAGAGATCAGCCCCAGCATTTT. Its protein product is CASSLNRDQPQHF.

The chain is built from TRBV6-6 and TRBJ2-1; 8 nucleotides agree with TRBD1. CDR1 is MNHNY and CDR2 is SVGAGI in the germline V gene (reference sequence). The CDR3 is 14 residues long. V gave up 3 bases and J gave up 4 bases; unmatched junction bases: 2. The CDR3 sequence is CASSYGTGYNEQFF. The CDR3 bases are TGTGCCAGCAGTTATGGGACAGGTTACAATGAGCAGTTCTTC.

This clonotype showed up just a few times. CDR3 nucleotides: TGTGCCAGTGTTGACGGACCCCTAGGACCCCAGCATTTT. This sequence encodes CASVDGPLGPQHF. The chain uses TRBV19 and TRBJ1-5; D is undetermined. Germline V lookup: CDR1 LNHDA, CDR2 SQIVND (reference sequence). This CDR3 region has 13 residues. V gave up 8 bases and J gave up 10 bases, with 18 bases separating them. Filled out from reference TRBV19 and TRBJ1-5, the complete variable domain reads DGGITQSPKYLFRKEGQNVTLSCEQNLNHDAMYWYRQDPGQGLRLIYYSQIVNDFQKGDIAEGYSVSREKKESFPLTVTSAQKNPTAFYLCASVDGPLGPQHFGDGTRLSIL.

This clonotype is categorized as hyperexpanded (1% or more). The rearrangement uses TRBV28 and TRBJ2-7, with D tentatively TRBD2 (7 bases). The CDR3 is 15 residues long. Trimming stripped 1 base from V and 3 bases from J, with 13 bases between. Per germline, CDR1 MDHEN and CDR2 SYDVKM. CDR3 region: CASSLLGGALYEQYF. The CDR3 DNA follows: TGTGCCAGCAGTTTATTAGGGGGGGCCCTCTACGAGCAGTACTTC. The whole variable domain, filled in from reference TRBV28 and TRBJ2-7, reads DVKVTQSSRYLVKRTGEKVFLECVQDMDHENMFWYRQDPGLGLRLIYFSYDVKMKEKGDIPEGYSVSREKKERFSLILESASTNQTSMYLCASSLLGGALYEQYFGPGTRLTVT.

This clonotype is medium-sized (0.01 to 0.1%) in the sample. The chain carries TRBV28 and TRBJ2-1, with TRBD1 matching 12 bases. Germline V CDR1 and CDR2: MDHEN, SYDVKM. This CDR3 has 15 residues. Losses at the gene ends were 6 bases for V and 7 bases for J; bases not matched to a gene: 7. The CDR3 is CASSLGTGGWNEQFF. The CDR3 bases are TGTGCCAGCAGCCTCGGGACAGGGGGCTGGAATGAGCAGTTCTTC.

This clonotype was seen more than once but under ten times. This sequence joins TRBV20-1 and TRBJ2-5; D is unclear. This CDR3 region has 13 residues. Trimming took 5 bases from V and 0 from J, leaving 10 bases between them. Germline lookup yields CDR1 DFQATT and CDR2 SNEGSKA (reference sequence). CDR3 in amino acids: CSADHPNQETQYF. CDR3 coding DNA: TGCAGTGCTGATCACCCAAACCAAGAGACCCAGTACTTC.

The chain joins TRBV7-6 to TRBJ2-1; 8 nucleotides agree with TRBD1. V gave up 2 bases and J gave up 5 bases; unmatched junction bases: 14. Germline V gene sequence: CDR1 SGHVS, CDR2 FNYEAQ. CDR3 length: 18 residues. DNA of the CDR3: TGTGCCAGCAGCTTAAGCACCGGGACAGGAGACAGGGACAATGAGCAGTTCTTC. It is translated as CASSLSTGTGDRDNEQFF.

By share, this clonotype counts as large. The chain joins TRBV20-1 to TRBJ1-2; D unclear. The V end lost 1 base, the J end lost 8 bases, and 11 bases lay between the germline ends. Germline values: CDR1 DFQATT, CDR2 SNEGSKA (reference sequence). CDR3 length equals 12 residues. CDR3 bases: TGCAGTGCTAGAGGGGGTCAACGGGGCTACACCTTC. It yields the protein CSARGGQRGYTF.

The chain carries TRBV20-1 and TRBJ2-3, with 10 bases matching TRBD2. The junction had 12 bases not matched to a gene; V was cut back by 4 bases and J by 2 bases. Per the germline V gene, CDR1 is DFQATT and CDR2 is SNEGSKA (reference sequence). This CDR3 comprises 17 residues. CDR3 DNA: TGCAGTGCTACCCGCAGCGGGAGGGTTTTGTTCACAGATACGCAGTATTTT. This encodes CSATRSGRVLFTDTQYF.

The rearrangement links TRBV28 to TRBJ2-7; D perhaps matches TRBD1 (5 bases). The V end was cut by 8 bases, the J end by 0 bases, with 11 bases between. Germline CDR1 MDHEN, CDR2 SYDVKM. This CDR3 has 13 amino acids. The CDR3 DNA reads TGTGCCAGCGGGCCCGACAGCTCCTACGAGCAGTACTTC. Encoded protein: CASGPDSSYEQYF.

Relative to its sample, this clonotype is large. J is TRBJ2-1 and V is TRBV7-2, with 13 bases that match TRBD2. The junction had 3 bases not matched to a gene; V was cut back by 5 bases and J by 5 bases. Germline values: CDR1 SGHTA, CDR2 FQGNSA. The CDR3 has 15 amino acids. CDR3 nucleotide sequence: TGTGCCAGCAGCAAGGGACTAGCGGGGAACAATGAGCAGTTCTTC. It is translated as CASSKGLAGNNEQFF.

With respect to this clonotype: The junction departs from the called germline gene at one end, perhaps through a read error. The V and J genes are TRBV7-7 and TRBJ2-7; 9 bases agree with TRBD2. The germline V gene encodes CDR1 SSHAT and CDR2 FNYEAQ (reference sequence). CDR3 size: 12 residues. CDR3 loop: CASRGISGSLEF. CDR3 nucleotide sequence: TGTGCCAGCAGGGGGATTAGCGGGAGCTTGGAGTTC.

V is TRBV7-2 and J is TRBJ1-6, with D possibly matching TRBD1 (6 bases). The CDR3 length is 15 residues. CDR1 and CDR2 from the germline V gene are SGHTA and FQGNSA. V gave up 1 base and J gave up 10 bases, with 14 bases separating them. CDR3 coding DNA: TGTGCCAGCAGCTTAGATCTGGGGGCAGGGTCACCCCTCCACTTT. It specifies CASSLDLGAGSPLHF.

This chain uses TRBV6-6 with TRBJ2-7; 7 bases match TRBD2. CDR3 length: 15 residues. Germline CDR1 and CDR2: MNHNY and SVGAGI (reference sequence). J gave up 2 bases and V 2 bases, and 6 bases lay outside the gene matches. Written as DNA, the CDR3 is TGTGCCAGCAGTTACCTTAGCGGGTCAGCCTACGAGCAGTACTTC. Protein product: CASSYLSGSAYEQYF.

The chain carries TRBV28 and TRBJ1-2; D is ambiguous. The CDR3 is 14 amino acids. V was trimmed by 6 bases and J by 8 bases, leaving 19 bases between them. From germline, CDR1 is MDHEN and CDR2 SYDVKM. This chain's CDR3 is CASSVVGPAAGYTF. DNA of the CDR3: TGTGCCAGCAGCGTCGTTGGCCCCGCAGCCGGCTACACCTTC.

By sample fraction, this clonotype is medium-sized. The rearrangement links TRBV5-1 to TRBJ1-5; D gene ambiguous. The CDR3 is 12 residues long. Between the trimmed V and J ends, which lost 4 bases and 6 bases, there was a span of 8 bases. Per the germline V gene, CDR1 is SGHRS and CDR2 is YFSETQ. Here the CDR3 reads CASSRAGQPQHF. The CDR3 DNA sequence: TGCGCCAGCAGCCGGGCCGGTCAGCCCCAGCATTTT. Full variable domain (remainder filled in from reference TRBV5-1 and TRBJ1-5): KAGVTQTPRYLIKTRGQQVTLSCSPISGHRSVSWYQQTPGQGLQFLFEYFSETQRNKGNFPGRFSGRQFSNSRSEMNVSTLELGDSALYLCASSRAGQPQHFGDGTRLSIL.

About this clonotype: A much larger clone differs from this one at a single base, so this may be a read error. The chain joins TRBV7-9 to TRBJ1-1, with TRBD1 identical over 7 bases. Germline V gene data show CDR1 as SEHNR and CDR2 as FQNEAQ (reference sequence). This CDR3 is 14 amino acids long. Germline trimming cut 0 bases from V and 6 bases from J; bases unmatched to any gene: 4. CDR3 loop: CASSLAGGESEAFF. CDR3 bases: TGTGCCAGCAGCTTAGCAGGGGGCGAATCTGAAGCTTTCTTT.

This chain joins TRBV12-3 or TRBV12-4 and TRBJ2-7; D is ambiguous. V lost 2 bases to trimming and J lost 0 bases, with 11 bases between them. The CDR3 spans 15 residues. The CDR3 sequence: CASSLTTPPSYEQYF. The CDR3 DNA reads as TGTGCCAGCAGTTTAACGACACCGCCCTCCTACGAGCAGTACTTC.